A few counts support the clone carrying this TCR beta chain. No antigen is known for it. These data originate in a study of vaccination and CD4 T cells after COVID-19. About the study: Recovered patients in the cohort numbered six men and four women, two of them Hispanic. Points from the study as a whole: A median of around 86% of reactive clones, in convalescent patients, became evident only post-vaccination.

This CDR3 comprises 13 residues. The germline CDR1 and CDR2 sequences are MNHEY and SMNVEV (reference sequence). The V end lost 8 bases, the J end lost 10 bases, and 15 bases lay between the germline ends. Stated treatment: approximately nine-day PBMC culture with coronavirus spike peptide pools or control peptides (ViraFEST assay). Oncomine TCR Beta short-read sequencing was applied to DNA from cultured CD4+ T cells. MiXCR, run by TCRdb on the PCR reads, gives a single entry per CDR3 protein. The sample has more than 15,000 distinct CDR3 sequences; around three fifths are singletons. Sequencing input: CD4+ T cells from blood, cultured in vitro. The clonotype comes from a human donor who had recovered from COVID-19. The V and J genes are TRBV27 and TRBJ1-6; no firm D call. The CDR3 sequence is CASCPAPGSPLHF. Here the CDR3 DNA reads TGTGCCAGCTGCCCAGCGCCGGGATCACCCCTCCACTTT.